The source of this TCR beta chain is a study of cytomegalovirus exposure and HLA in healthy donors. Overall study: Of all 380 or so donors who were genotyped, 81% belonged to the Caucasian-associated ancestry cluster. Points from the study as a whole: In vitro checks showed that a few CMV-associated chains really do target CMV antigens.

Germline V lookup: CDR1 ENHRY, CDR2 SYGVKD. This CDR3 comprises 13 residues. Trimming removed 10 bases from V and 2 bases from J, with 14 bases in between. The PCR had 60 Vbeta and 13 Jbeta primers. Here immunoSEQ multiplex PCR was the method, and the copy in TCRdb shows in-frame clones only, minus some. The sample yields around 200,000 clones, less than 90% seen once. Comment on this clone: Its antigen is undetermined.

This TCR derives from a woman in her 30s in good health and CMV-seronegative. The sequencing sample was made of PBMCs. J is TRBJ1-2 and V is TRBV10-3; D is perhaps TRBD1 (6 bases). The CDR3 is CATKRQENYGYTF. CDR3 DNA sequence: TGTGCCACCAAGAGACAGGAGAACTATGGCTACACCTTC.